This T cell receptor (beta chain) came from a study of cytomegalovirus exposure and HLA in healthy donors. Study-level points and caveats: The tendency of first-cohort TCR clusters to co-occur in the 120 or so validation repertoires was the finding of a later analysis.

For this clone: Its antigen remains unknown.

The table came from immunoSEQ multiplex PCR; TCRdb's copy has only in-frame clones and leaves some out. Of tens of thousands of clones listed, 85% were seen once; the top ten hold approximately 20%. Germline V gene data show CDR1 as MNHNS and CDR2 as SASEGT. The CDR3 runs to 14 residues. The V gene end was trimmed by 6 bases and the J gene end by 2 bases; junction bases not matched to a gene: 5. The sequenced sample consisted of PBMCs. The chain combines TRBV6-1 with TRBJ1-2, with TRBD1 identical over 8 bases. The clonotype originates from a man between 18 and 35 years old in good health and CMV-seropositive. The CDR3 is CASRDRDPNYGYTF. The CDR3 nucleotides are TGTGCCAGCAGGGACAGGGATCCCAACTATGGCTACACCTTC.